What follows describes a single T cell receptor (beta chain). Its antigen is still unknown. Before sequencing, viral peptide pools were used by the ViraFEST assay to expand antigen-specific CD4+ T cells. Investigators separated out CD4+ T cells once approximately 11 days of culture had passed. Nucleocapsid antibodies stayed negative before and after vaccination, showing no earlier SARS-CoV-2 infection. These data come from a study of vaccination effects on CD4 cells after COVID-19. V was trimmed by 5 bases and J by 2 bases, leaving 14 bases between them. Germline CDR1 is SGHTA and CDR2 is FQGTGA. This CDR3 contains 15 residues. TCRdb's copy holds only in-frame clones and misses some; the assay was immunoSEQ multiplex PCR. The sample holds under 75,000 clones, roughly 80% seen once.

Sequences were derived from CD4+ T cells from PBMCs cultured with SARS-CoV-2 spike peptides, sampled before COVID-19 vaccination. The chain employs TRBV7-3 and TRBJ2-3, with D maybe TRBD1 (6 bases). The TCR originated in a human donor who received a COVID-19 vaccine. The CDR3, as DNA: TGTGCCAGCAGCACCCAGGGGACCCCCACAGATACGCAGTATTTT. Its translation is CASSTQGTPTDTQYF.